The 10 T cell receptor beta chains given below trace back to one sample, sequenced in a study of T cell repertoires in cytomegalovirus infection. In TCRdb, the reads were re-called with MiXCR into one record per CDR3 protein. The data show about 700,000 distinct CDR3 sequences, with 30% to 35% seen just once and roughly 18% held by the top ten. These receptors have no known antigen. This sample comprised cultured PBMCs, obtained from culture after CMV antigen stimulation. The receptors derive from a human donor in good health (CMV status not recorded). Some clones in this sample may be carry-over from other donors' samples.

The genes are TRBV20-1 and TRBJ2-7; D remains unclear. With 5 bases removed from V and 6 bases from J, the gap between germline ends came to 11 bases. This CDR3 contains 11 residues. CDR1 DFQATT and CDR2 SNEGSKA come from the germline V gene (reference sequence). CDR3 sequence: CSAGLRGEQYF. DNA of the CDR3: TGCAGTGCTGGGCTACGAGGCGAGCAGTACTTC.

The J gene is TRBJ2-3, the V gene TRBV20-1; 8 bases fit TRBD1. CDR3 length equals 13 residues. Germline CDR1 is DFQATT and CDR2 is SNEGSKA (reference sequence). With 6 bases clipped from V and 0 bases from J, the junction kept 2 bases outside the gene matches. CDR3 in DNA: TGCAGTGCCGGACAGGGTAGCACAGATACGCAGTATTTT. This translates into CSAGQGSTDTQYF.

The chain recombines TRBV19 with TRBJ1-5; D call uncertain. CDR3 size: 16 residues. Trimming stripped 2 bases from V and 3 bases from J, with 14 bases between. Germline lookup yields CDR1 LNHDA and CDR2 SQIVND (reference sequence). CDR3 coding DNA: TGTGCCAGTAGTATAACCAAGTCGGGGTACAATCAGCCCCAGCATTTT. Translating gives CASSITKSGYNQPQHF.

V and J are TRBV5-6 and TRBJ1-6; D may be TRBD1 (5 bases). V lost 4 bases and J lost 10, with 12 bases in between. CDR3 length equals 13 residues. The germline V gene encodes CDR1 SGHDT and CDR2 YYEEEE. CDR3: CASSEGKLSPLHF. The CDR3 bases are TGTGCCAGCAGCGAGGGGAAGCTATCACCCCTCCACTTT.

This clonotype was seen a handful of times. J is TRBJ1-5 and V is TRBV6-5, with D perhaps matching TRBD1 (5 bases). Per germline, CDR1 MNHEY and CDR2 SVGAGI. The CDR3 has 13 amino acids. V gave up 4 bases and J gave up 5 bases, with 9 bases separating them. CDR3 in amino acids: CASSWDGYQPQHF. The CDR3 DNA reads TGTGCCAGCAGTTGGGACGGGTATCAGCCCCAGCATTTT.

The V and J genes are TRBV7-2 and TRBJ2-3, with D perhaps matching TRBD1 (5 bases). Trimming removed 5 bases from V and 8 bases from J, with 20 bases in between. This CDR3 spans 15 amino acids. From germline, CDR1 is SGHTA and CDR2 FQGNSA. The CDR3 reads CASSLQLLGPGTQYF. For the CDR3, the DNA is TGTGCCAGCAGCCTGCAACTTCTGGGGCCAGGTACGCAGTATTTT. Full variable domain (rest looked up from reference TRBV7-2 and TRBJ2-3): GAGVSQSPSNKVTEKGKDVELRCDPISGHTALYWYRQSLGQGLEFLIYFQGNSAPDKSGLPSDRFSAERTGGSVSTLTIQRTQQEDSAVYLCASSLQLLGPGTQYFGPGTRLTVL.

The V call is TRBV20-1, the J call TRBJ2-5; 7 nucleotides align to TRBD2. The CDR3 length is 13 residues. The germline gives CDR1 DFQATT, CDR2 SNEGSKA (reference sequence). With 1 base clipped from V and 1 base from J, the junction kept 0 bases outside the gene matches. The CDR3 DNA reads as TGCAGTGCTAGAGGCGGGGGCCAAGAGACCCAGTACTTC. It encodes CSARGGGQETQYF.

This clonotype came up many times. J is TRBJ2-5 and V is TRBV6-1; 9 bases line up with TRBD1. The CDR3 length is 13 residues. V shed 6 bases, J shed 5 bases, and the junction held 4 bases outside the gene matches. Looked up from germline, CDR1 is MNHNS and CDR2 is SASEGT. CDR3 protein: CASRGQGLETQYF. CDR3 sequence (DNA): TGTGCCAGCAGGGGACAGGGTCTGGAGACCCAGTACTTC.

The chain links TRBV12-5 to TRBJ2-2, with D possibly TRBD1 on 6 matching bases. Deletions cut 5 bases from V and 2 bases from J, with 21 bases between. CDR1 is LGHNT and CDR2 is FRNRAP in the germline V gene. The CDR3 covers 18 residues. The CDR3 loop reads CASGLRTDDAKNTGELFF. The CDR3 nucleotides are TGTGCTAGTGGTCTCCGGACAGATGACGCGAAAAACACCGGGGAGCTGTTTTTT. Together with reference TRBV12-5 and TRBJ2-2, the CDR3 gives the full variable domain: DARVTQTPRHKVTEMGQEVTMRCQPILGHNTVFWYRQTMMQGLELLAYFRNRAPLDDSGMPKDRFSAEMPDATLATLKIQPSEPRDSAVYFCASGLRTDDAKNTGELFFGEGSRLTVL.

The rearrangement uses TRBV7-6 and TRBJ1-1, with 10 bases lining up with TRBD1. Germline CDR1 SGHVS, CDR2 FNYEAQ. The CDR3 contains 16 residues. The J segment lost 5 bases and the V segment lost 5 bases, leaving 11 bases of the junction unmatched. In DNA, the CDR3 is TGTGCCAGCAGCCAGACAGGGGGCGCGAGGTATACTGAAGCTTTCTTT. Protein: CASSQTGGARYTEAFF.